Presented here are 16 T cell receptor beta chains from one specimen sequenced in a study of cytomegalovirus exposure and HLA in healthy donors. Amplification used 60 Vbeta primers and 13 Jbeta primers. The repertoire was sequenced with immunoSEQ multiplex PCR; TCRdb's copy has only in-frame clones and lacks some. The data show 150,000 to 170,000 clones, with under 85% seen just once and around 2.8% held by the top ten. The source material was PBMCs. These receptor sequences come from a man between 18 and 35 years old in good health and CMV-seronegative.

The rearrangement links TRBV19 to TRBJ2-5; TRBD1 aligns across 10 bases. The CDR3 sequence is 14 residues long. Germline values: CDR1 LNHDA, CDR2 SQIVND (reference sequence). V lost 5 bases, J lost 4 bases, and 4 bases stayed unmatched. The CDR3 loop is CASSAGQGVETQYF. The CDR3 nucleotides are TGTGCCAGTAGTGCCGGACAGGGGGTAGAGACCCAGTACTTC.

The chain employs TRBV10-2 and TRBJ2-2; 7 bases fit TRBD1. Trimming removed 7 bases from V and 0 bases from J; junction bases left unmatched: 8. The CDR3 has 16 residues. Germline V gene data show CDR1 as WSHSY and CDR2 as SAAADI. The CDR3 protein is CASMPRGTANTGELFF. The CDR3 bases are TGCGCCAGCATGCCCCGAGGGACAGCGAACACCGGGGAGCTGTTTTTT.

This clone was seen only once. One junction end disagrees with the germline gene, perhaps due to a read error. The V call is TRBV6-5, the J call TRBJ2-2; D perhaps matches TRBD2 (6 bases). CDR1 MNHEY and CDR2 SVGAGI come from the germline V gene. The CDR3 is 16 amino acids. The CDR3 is CAGSFPREHYTGELFF. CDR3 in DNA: TGTGCCGGCAGTTTCCCCCGGGAGCACTACACCGGGGAGCTGTTTTTT.

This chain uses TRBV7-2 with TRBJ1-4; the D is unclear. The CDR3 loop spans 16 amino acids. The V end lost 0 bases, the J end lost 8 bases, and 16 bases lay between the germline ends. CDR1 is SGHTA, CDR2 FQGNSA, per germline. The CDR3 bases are TGTGCCAGCAGCTTAGCAGGAGGAGGGTGGGCAGAAAAACTGTTTTTT. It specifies CASSLAGGGWAEKLFF.

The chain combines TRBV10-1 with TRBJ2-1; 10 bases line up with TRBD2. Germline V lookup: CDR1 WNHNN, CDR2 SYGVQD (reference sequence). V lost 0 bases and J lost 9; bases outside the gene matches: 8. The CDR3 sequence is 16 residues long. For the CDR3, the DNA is TGCGCCAGCAGTGAGTCGGTAGCGGGGGGTGACGCTGAGCAGTTCTTC. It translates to CASSESVAGGDAEQFF.

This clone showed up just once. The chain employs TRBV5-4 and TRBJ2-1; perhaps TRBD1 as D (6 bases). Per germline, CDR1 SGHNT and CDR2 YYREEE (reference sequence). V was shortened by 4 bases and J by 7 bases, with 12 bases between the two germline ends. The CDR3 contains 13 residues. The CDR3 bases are TGTGCCAGCAGCCCGCACAGGGAAAATGAGCAGTTCTTC. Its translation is CASSPHRENEQFF.

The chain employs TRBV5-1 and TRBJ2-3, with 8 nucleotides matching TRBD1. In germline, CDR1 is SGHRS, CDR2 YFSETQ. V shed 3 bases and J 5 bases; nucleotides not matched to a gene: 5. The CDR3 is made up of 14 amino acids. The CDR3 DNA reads TGCGCCAGCAGCTCTCCACAGGGGGGAGATACGCAGTATTTT. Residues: CASSSPQGGDTQYF.

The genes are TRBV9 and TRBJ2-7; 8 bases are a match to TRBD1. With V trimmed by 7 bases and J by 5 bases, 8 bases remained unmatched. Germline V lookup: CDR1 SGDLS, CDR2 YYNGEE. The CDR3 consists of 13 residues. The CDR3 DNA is TGTGCCAGCTGCCGGGACAGGTTGGACGAGCAGTACTTC. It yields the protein CASCRDRLDEQYF.

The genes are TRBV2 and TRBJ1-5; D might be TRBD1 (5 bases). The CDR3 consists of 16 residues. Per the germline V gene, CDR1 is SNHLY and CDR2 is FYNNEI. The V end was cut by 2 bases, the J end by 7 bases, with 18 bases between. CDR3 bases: TGTGCCAGCAGTGAAACAGTGGGGGGAGGGCGGCAGCCCCAGCATTTT. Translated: CASSETVGGGRQPQHF.

The CDR3 bases are TGTGCCAGCAGCAAAAAATCCGGACTAGCGCCCGATACGCAGTATTTT. Translated: CASSKKSGLAPDTQYF. The chain couples TRBV21-1 to TRBJ2-3; whether TRBD2, the table's D call, matches the DNA was not checked. TRBV21-1 is shown as a pseudogene. CDR3 length: 16 amino acids.

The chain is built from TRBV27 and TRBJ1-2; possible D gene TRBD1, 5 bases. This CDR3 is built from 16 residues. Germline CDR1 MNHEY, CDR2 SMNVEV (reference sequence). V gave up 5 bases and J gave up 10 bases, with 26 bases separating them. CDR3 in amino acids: CASSPYVASPLQAYTF. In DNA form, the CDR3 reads TGTGCCAGCAGTCCCTATGTTGCAAGCCCTTTACAGGCCTACACCTTC.

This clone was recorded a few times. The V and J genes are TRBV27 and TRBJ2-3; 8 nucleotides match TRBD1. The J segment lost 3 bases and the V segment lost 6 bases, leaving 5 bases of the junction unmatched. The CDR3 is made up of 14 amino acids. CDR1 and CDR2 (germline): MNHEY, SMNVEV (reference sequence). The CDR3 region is CASRWTGLTDTQYF. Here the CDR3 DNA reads TGTGCCAGCAGGTGGACAGGGTTGACAGATACGCAGTATTTT.

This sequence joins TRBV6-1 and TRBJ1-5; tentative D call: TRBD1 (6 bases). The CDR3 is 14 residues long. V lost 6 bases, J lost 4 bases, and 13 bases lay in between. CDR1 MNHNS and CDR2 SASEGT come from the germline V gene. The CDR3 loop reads CASSPGQINQPQHF. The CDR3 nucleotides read TGTGCCAGCAGCCCAGGACAGATAAATCAGCCCCAGCATTTT.

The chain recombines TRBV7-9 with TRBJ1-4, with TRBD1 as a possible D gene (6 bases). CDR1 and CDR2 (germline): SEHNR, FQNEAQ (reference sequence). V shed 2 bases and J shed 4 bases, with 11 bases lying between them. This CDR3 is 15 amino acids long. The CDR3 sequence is CASSLYLQGNEKLFF. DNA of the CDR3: TGTGCCAGCAGCTTATATTTACAGGGTAATGAAAAACTGTTTTTT.

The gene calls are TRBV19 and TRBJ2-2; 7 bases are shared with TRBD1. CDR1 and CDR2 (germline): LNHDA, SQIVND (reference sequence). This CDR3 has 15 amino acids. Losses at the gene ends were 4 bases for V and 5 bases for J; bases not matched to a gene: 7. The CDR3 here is CASSNPGGWTGELFF. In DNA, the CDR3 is TGTGCCAGTAGTAATCCAGGGGGTTGGACCGGGGAGCTGTTTTTT.

This chain's CDR3 is CATSPGQGVYGYTF. The CDR3 bases are TGTGCCACCAGCCCGGGACAGGGCGTCTATGGCTACACCTTC. The V call is TRBV15, the J call TRBJ1-2; 9 positions agree with TRBD1. V lost 5 bases, J lost 4 bases, and 5 bases stayed unmatched. The CDR3 is made up of 14 amino acids. In germline, CDR1 is LNHNV, CDR2 YYDKDF (reference sequence).